These 31 T cell receptor beta chains were sequenced from one sample in a study of OX40 agonist ivuxolimab in advanced cancers. TCRdb's copy holds only in-frame clones and misses some; the assay was immunoSEQ multiplex PCR. This table has tens of thousands of clones, roughly four fifths appearing once. The sample in question was CD4+ or CD8+ T cells sorted from blood, obtained in a trial of the OX40 agonist ivuxolimab. These TCRs come from an adult with an advanced solid tumor such as melanoma, head and neck, liver or kidney cancer.

The sample holds one count of this clone. V is TRBV5-4 and J is TRBJ2-1; either TRBD1 or TRBD2 may fit D (6 bases each). The CDR3 contains 14 residues. Trimming removed 0 bases from V and 7 bases from J, with 11 bases in between. Germline CDR1 reads SGHNT; CDR2 reads YYREEE (reference sequence). CDR3 sequence: CASSLVGAGNEQFF. CDR3 DNA: TGTGCCAGCAGCTTGGTGGGGGCGGGAAATGAGCAGTTCTTC.

V gene TRBV27 combines with J gene TRBJ2-7; 8 nucleotides align to TRBD2. Germline CDR1 and CDR2: MNHEY and SMNVEV (reference sequence). The CDR3 extends over 12 amino acids. V trimming: 7 bases; J trimming: 7 bases; junction bases outside the gene matches: 6. In nucleotides, the CDR3 is TGTGCCAGCACAACTGGCGGGGGGGAGCAGTACTTC. Residues: CASTTGGGEQYF.

The chain couples TRBV7-7 to TRBJ2-5; TRBD2 matches 12 bases. The DNA matches TRBJ2-7 better at its end, which makes the J call doubtful. This CDR3 spans 18 amino acids. The germline V gene encodes CDR1 SSHAT and CDR2 FNYEAQ (reference sequence). The CDR3 loop is CASSPGLTSGGARYEQYF. The DNA of the CDR3 is TGTGCCAGCAGCCCAGGATTGACTAGCGGGGGAGCTCGGTACGAGCAGTACTTC.

This clone showed up just a few times. This rearrangement joins TRBV6-5 to TRBJ2-2; D remains ambiguous. CDR1 and CDR2 from the germline V gene are MNHEY and SVGAGI. This CDR3 has 15 residues. The V and J ends lost 0 bases and 1 base respectively, with 6 bases between them. The CDR3: CASSYSSGNTGELFF. CDR3 bases: TGTGCCAGCAGTTACTCATCAGGGAACACCGGGGAGCTGTTTTTT.

The chain has TRBV5-4 and TRBJ2-1, with a weak D call TRBD2 (6 bases). The germline V gene encodes CDR1 SGHNT and CDR2 YYREEE (reference sequence). CDR3 length: 12 amino acids. With 0 bases removed from V and 12 bases from J, the gap between germline ends came to 10 bases. CDR3 sequence (DNA): TGTGCCAGCAGCTTGGGGCTCGGGGGGCAGTTCTTC. Translating gives CASSLGLGGQFF.

The CDR3: CASSLQTGPGTEAFF. The CDR3 nucleotides are TGCGCCAGCAGCCTTCAGACAGGGCCGGGCACTGAAGCTTTCTTT. The V call is TRBV5-1, the J call TRBJ1-1; 7 positions match TRBD1. This CDR3 has 15 residues. CDR1 and CDR2 from the germline V gene are SGHRS and YFSETQ. The junction had 10 bases not matched to a gene; V was cut back by 4 bases and J by 4 bases.

The chain joins TRBV29-1 to TRBJ2-5; a weak D match, TRBD1 (6 bases). The CDR3 runs to 14 residues. Trimming left V 5 bases short and J 4 bases short, with 17 bases between. In germline, CDR1 is SQVTM, CDR2 ANQGSEA. CDR3 loop: CSVFAGDLSETQYF. The CDR3 coding sequence is TGCAGCGTTTTTGCAGGGGATCTATCAGAGACCCAGTACTTC.

The V gene is TRBV10-2, the J gene TRBJ1-2, with TRBD1 as a possible D gene (6 bases). Deletions cut 11 bases from V and 4 bases from J, with 23 bases between. This CDR3 contains 15 residues. Germline assignment: CDR1 WSHSY and CDR2 SAAADI. The DNA for the CDR3 is TGCGCCCGCCCGGCGGCAGGGGCATATGTCTATGGCTACACCTTC. This codes for CARPAAGAYVYGYTF.

The rearrangement uses TRBV19 and TRBJ2-1, with a tentative D call TRBD2 (5 bases). Trimming took 2 bases from V and 3 from J, leaving 11 bases between them. The CDR3 covers 15 residues. CDR1 and CDR2 (germline): LNHDA, SQIVND (reference sequence). For the CDR3, the DNA is TGTGCCAGTAGTATATATTCCGGGGACTACAATGAGCAGTTCTTC. Translating gives CASSIYSGDYNEQFF.

The chain links TRBV2 to TRBJ2-1; the D gene is possibly TRBD2 (6 bases). Looked up from germline, CDR1 is SNHLY and CDR2 is FYNNEI. V was pared by 7 bases and J by 9 bases, with 13 bases between. The CDR3 has 12 residues. CDR3 DNA sequence: TGTGCCAGCATGGGGGTCGGGAGTGAGCAGTTCTTC. It encodes CASMGVGSEQFF.

This chain joins TRBV27 and TRBJ2-3; 8 nucleotides agree with TRBD2. CDR1 and CDR2 from the germline V gene are MNHEY and SMNVEV (reference sequence). The CDR3 runs to 15 residues. V gave up 8 bases and J gave up 4 bases; unmatched junction bases: 11. The CDR3 reads CASFSIAGFSDTQYF. The DNA for the CDR3 is TGTGCCAGCTTTTCAATAGCGGGGTTCTCAGATACGCAGTATTTT.

The rearrangement links TRBV6-6 to TRBJ2-7; 8 bases fit TRBD2. This CDR3 comprises 14 residues. Germline V lookup: CDR1 MNHNY, CDR2 SVGAGI (reference sequence). Trimming took 6 bases from V and 4 from J; bases not matched to a gene: 8. For the CDR3, the DNA is TGTGCCAGCAGCCGAATAGCGGGACGATACGAGCAGTACTTC. Translating it yields CASSRIAGRYEQYF.

This clone has a handful of counts. The rearrangement links TRBV7-9 to TRBJ2-2, with 7 nucleotides matching TRBD1. From germline, CDR1 is SEHNR and CDR2 FQNEAQ (reference sequence). The CDR3 sequence is 16 residues long. J gave up 1 base and V 6 bases, and 8 bases lay outside the gene matches. The CDR3 is CASRKTGERNTGELFF. The CDR3 DNA is TGTGCCAGCAGGAAAACAGGGGAGCGGAACACCGGGGAGCTGTTTTTT.

The chain combines TRBV6-5 with TRBJ2-7, with D possibly TRBD2 on 6 matching bases. The V gene lost 6 bases and the J gene lost 0 bases, with 12 bases spanning the gap. The CDR3 consists of 14 residues. Germline CDR1 MNHEY, CDR2 SVGAGI. The CDR3 coding sequence is TGTGCCAGCAGCCCGGGACTGGACTCCTACGAGCAGTACTTC. This translates into CASSPGLDSYEQYF.

The chain has TRBV18 and TRBJ2-2; maybe TRBD1 (6 bases). From germline, CDR1 is KGHSH and CDR2 LQKENI. This CDR3 comprises 16 residues. Between the trimmed V and J ends, which lost 1 base and 7 bases, there was a span of 16 bases. In DNA, the CDR3 is TGTGCCAGCTCACCACTAGACAGGTATCTCGACGGGGAGCTGTTTTTT. Residues: CASSPLDRYLDGELFF.

The CDR3 DNA reads as TGTGCCAGCAGCCAGGGGTTTGGGGATACGCAGTATTTT. It codes for CASSQGFGDTQYF. The V gene is TRBV6-5, the J gene TRBJ2-3; possible D gene TRBD1, 6 bases. The CDR3 runs to 13 residues. V was clipped by 6 bases and J by 6 bases, with 13 bases between them. CDR1 and CDR2 (germline): MNHEY, SVGAGI.

This sequence joins TRBV27 and TRBJ1-5; tentative D call: TRBD1 (6 bases). CDR1 is MNHEY, CDR2 SMNVEV, per germline (reference sequence). Trimming took off 2 bases at V and 6 bases at J, with 14 bases between the two ends. The CDR3 is 15 residues long. CDR3 nucleotide sequence: TGTGCCAGCAGTTTAATGGGACATATACGTCAGCCCCAGCATTTT. Its translation is CASSLMGHIRQPQHF.

The rearrangement joins TRBV4-2 to TRBJ2-1, with D unresolved. V was trimmed by 0 bases and J by 0 bases, leaving 9 bases between them. The CDR3 is made up of 16 amino acids. Germline assignment: CDR1 LGHNA and CDR2 YNFKEQ. The CDR3 DNA sequence: TGTGCCAGCAGCCAAGATCCCCATAGCTCCTACAATGAGCAGTTCTTC. This translates into CASSQDPHSSYNEQFF.

Only a few counts were recorded for this clone. The chain uses TRBV4-1 and TRBJ1-5; possibly TRBD1 for D (5 bases). V lost 3 bases to trimming and J lost 2 bases, with 5 bases between them. CDR3 size: 13 residues. The germline CDR1 and CDR2 sequences are MGHRA and YSYEKL. The CDR3 spells CASSQGGNQPQHF. CDR3 DNA: TGCGCCAGCAGCCAGGGGGGCAATCAGCCCCAGCATTTT.

This clone has more than one count but fewer than ten. The chain employs TRBV9 and TRBJ2-3; TRBD2 agrees at 10 bases. The germline CDR1 and CDR2 sequences are SGDLS and YYNGEE. Trimming took 4 bases from V and 3 from J; bases not matched to a gene: 8. The CDR3 covers 16 residues. The CDR3: CASSPGTSDGTDTQYF. The CDR3 DNA reads TGTGCCAGCAGCCCCGGGACTAGCGACGGAACAGATACGCAGTATTTT.

This chain uses TRBV19 with TRBJ1-1; 7 bases are a match to TRBD1. Germline loops: CDR1 LNHDA, CDR2 SQIVND (reference sequence). The length of the CDR3 is 14 residues. Losses at the gene ends were 2 bases for V and 5 bases for J; bases not matched to a gene: 5. The CDR3 DNA follows: TGTGCCAGTAGTATAACCCCAGGGGGGACTGAAGCTTTCTTT. This translates into CASSITPGGTEAFF.

The chain links TRBV7-9 to TRBJ2-7; 13 positions agree with TRBD2. Germline CDR1 reads SEHNR; CDR2 reads FQNEAQ (reference sequence). The length of the CDR3 is 18 residues. J was trimmed by 2 bases and V by 4 bases; bases with no gene match: 11. The CDR3 spells CASSSTAGLAGAPYEQYF. For the CDR3, the DNA is TGTGCCAGCAGCTCCACAGCCGGACTAGCGGGGGCACCCTACGAGCAGTACTTC.

This CDR3 reads CAITPEQGARAFF. The CDR3 nucleotides are TGTGCCATCACCCCAGAACAGGGAGCGAGAGCTTTCTTT. The rearrangement uses TRBV10-3 and TRBJ1-1; possible D gene TRBD1, 6 bases. The CDR3 runs 13 residues. Germline values: CDR1 ENHRY, CDR2 SYGVKD. V lost 7 bases and J 10 bases, leaving 19 bases between the germline ends.

V and J are TRBV6-1 and TRBJ2-1; D unclear. CDR1 is MNHNS, CDR2 SASEGT, per germline. The germline V and J ends were trimmed by 3 bases and 5 bases, with 8 bases remaining between them. CDR3 size: 13 residues. CDR3 sequence reads: CASSDAANNEQFF. CDR3 DNA: TGTGCCAGCAGTGACGCGGCAAACAATGAGCAGTTCTTC.

The V and J genes are TRBV4-3 and TRBJ2-1, with TRBD2 identical over 9 bases. Germline CDR1 is LGHNA and CDR2 is YSLEER. J lost 5 bases, V lost 4 bases, and 6 bases had no gene match. The CDR3 extends over 15 amino acids. In DNA form, the CDR3 reads TGCGCCAGCAGCCGCGGGGGGGGCAGAGACAATGAGCAGTTCTTC. Amino acid sequence: CASSRGGGRDNEQFF.

This chain uses TRBV19 with TRBJ1-5; no firm D call. The germline gives CDR1 LNHDA, CDR2 SQIVND (reference sequence). The CDR3 covers 10 residues. Between the trimmed V and J ends, which lost 10 bases and 6 bases, there was a span of 7 bases. CDR3 loop: CATGTQPQHF. The CDR3 DNA sequence: TGTGCCACCGGTACTCAGCCCCAGCATTTT.

The rearrangement uses TRBV4-1 and TRBJ1-5; 7 bases agree with TRBD1. V was pared by 2 bases and J by 2 bases, with 6 bases of the junction left unmatched. The CDR3 contains 16 residues. Germline V CDR1 and CDR2: MGHRA, YSYEKL. CDR3 sequence reads: CASSQYAGTGNQPQHF. DNA of the CDR3: TGCGCCAGCAGCCAATACGCCGGGACAGGCAATCAGCCCCAGCATTTT.

The CDR3 is CASSSGNEQYF. Written as DNA, the CDR3 is TGTGCCAGTAGTTCAGGGAACGAGCAGTACTTC. The rearrangement links TRBV19 to TRBJ2-7, with TRBD1 as a possible D gene (5 bases). Germline V CDR1 and CDR2: LNHDA, SQIVND (reference sequence). The V gene lost 5 bases and the J gene lost 5 bases, with 7 bases spanning the gap. The CDR3 runs to 11 residues.

The chain links TRBV19 to TRBJ2-5; D may be TRBD2 (6 bases). The J call is in doubt because the DNA end fits TRBJ2-7 better. CDR3 size: 15 residues. Germline CDR1 and CDR2: LNHDA and SQIVND (reference sequence). The CDR3 protein is CASSIAGLSSYEQYF. CDR3 nucleotide sequence: TGTGCCAGTAGTATAGCAGGACTAAGCTCCTACGAGCAGTACTTC.

V gene TRBV6-4 combines with J gene TRBJ2-1; D may be TRBD1 (6 bases). The CDR3 is made up of 15 amino acids. Germline CDR1 is MRHNA and CDR2 is SNTAGT. V lost 6 bases and J lost 2, with 14 bases in between. CDR3 loop: CASSLRGNTYNEQFF. The CDR3 coding sequence is TGTGCCAGCAGCCTCAGGGGAAACACCTACAATGAGCAGTTCTTC.

V and J are TRBV4-3 and TRBJ2-7; D unresolved. Trimming shortened V by 3 bases and J by 7 bases, and 19 bases separated the two germline ends. Per the germline V gene, CDR1 is LGHNA and CDR2 is YSLEER. The length of the CDR3 is 15 residues. CDR3 region: CASSHIPVATKEQYF. CDR3 bases: TGCGCCAGCAGCCATATCCCCGTGGCTACTAAAGAGCAGTACTTC.